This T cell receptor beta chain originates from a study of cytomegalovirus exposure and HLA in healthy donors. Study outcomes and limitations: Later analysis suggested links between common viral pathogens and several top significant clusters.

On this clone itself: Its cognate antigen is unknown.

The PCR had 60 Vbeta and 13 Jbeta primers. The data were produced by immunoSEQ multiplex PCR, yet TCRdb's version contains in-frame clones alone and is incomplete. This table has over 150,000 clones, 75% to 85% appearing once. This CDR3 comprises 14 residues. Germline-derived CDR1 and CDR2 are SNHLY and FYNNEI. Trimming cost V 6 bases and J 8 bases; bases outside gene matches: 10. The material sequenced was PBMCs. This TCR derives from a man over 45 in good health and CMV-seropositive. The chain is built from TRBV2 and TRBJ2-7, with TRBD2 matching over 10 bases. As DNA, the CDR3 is TGTGCCAGCAGACTCCGGGCTAGCGGGAGTAAGCAGTACTTC. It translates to CASRLRASGSKQYF.